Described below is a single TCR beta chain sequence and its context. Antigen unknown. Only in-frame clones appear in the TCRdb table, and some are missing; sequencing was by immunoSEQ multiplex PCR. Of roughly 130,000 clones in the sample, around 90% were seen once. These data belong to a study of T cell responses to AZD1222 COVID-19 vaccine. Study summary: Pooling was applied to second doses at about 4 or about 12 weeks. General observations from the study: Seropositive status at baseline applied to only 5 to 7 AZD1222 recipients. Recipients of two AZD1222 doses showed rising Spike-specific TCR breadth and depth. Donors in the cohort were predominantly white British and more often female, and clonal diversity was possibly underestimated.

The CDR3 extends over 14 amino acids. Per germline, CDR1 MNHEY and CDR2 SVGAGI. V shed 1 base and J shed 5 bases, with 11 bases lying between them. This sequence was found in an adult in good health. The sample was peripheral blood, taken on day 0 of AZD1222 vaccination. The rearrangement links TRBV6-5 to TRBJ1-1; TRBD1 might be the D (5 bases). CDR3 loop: CASSYFGGATEAFF. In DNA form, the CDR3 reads TGTGCCAGCAGTTACTTCGGGGGTGCGACTGAAGCTTTCTTT.